The 23 T cell receptor beta chains presented below share a single source sample, sequenced in a study of cytomegalovirus exposure and HLA in healthy donors. The PCR used 60 Vbeta and 13 Jbeta primers. Clones were sequenced by immunoSEQ multiplex PCR, and TCRdb holds only the in-frame ones, with some missing. The data contain over 150,000 clones, 68% of them seen just once; the ten biggest clones take up approximately 1.5%. Sequencing input: PBMCs. The receptors were sampled from a man in his fifties in good health and CMV-seronegative.

This clone has a handful of counts. The chain is built from TRBV7-7 and TRBJ2-7; D is undetermined. The ends were cut back, 5 bases at V and 4 bases at J, with 6 bases in the middle. Per germline, CDR1 SSHAT and CDR2 FNYEAQ (reference sequence). The length of the CDR3 is 11 residues. CDR3: CASSTEYEQYF. The CDR3 DNA sequence: TGTGCCAGCAGCACTGAATACGAGCAGTACTTC.

This clone was detected only once. The J gene is TRBJ2-3, the V gene TRBV29-1; TRBD2 matches at 7 bases. J was trimmed by 0 bases and V by 2 bases; bases with no gene match: 11. The germline gives CDR1 SQVTM, CDR2 ANQGSEA. This CDR3 contains 17 residues. CDR3 protein: CSVESRGVLPSTDTQYF. CDR3 sequence (DNA): TGCAGCGTTGAATCCCGGGGGGTACTCCCTAGCACAGATACGCAGTATTTT.

V and J are TRBV7-6 and TRBJ1-4, with D tentatively TRBD1 (5 bases). V was clipped by 4 bases and J by 3 bases, with 9 bases between them. CDR1 and CDR2 from the germline V gene are SGHVS and FNYEAQ. This CDR3 spans 14 amino acids. This CDR3 reads CASSSGLANEKLFF. The CDR3 DNA reads as TGTGCCAGCAGCTCAGGGCTGGCTAATGAAAAACTGTTTTTT.

This clone appeared a few times. This chain connects TRBV6-5 to TRBJ2-7; 8 bases are shared with TRBD1. Trimming took 2 bases from V and 4 from J; bases not matched to a gene: 7. This CDR3 has 15 amino acids. Germline CDR1 reads MNHEY; CDR2 reads SVGAGI. The CDR3 loop is CASSYLGQGQYEQYF. The CDR3 bases are TGTGCCAGCAGTTACCTAGGACAGGGCCAATACGAGCAGTACTTC.

This clone came up once. The rearrangement uses TRBV5-1 and TRBJ2-7; D possibly corresponds to TRBD1 (5 bases). CDR1 SGHRS and CDR2 YFSETQ come from the germline V gene. CDR3 length equals 12 residues. Trimming stripped 2 bases from V and 5 bases from J, with 8 bases between. The CDR3 DNA follows: TGCGCCAGCAGCTTTATAGGGGACGAGCAGTACTTC. It yields the protein CASSFIGDEQYF.

V is TRBV4-1 and J is TRBJ1-1, with 8 bases fitting TRBD1. Germline V gene lookup returns CDR1 MGHRA and CDR2 YSYEKL. The junction had 6 bases not matched to a gene; V was cut back by 0 bases and J by 0 bases. The CDR3 length is 17 residues. CDR3 sequence (DNA): TGCGCCAGCAGCCAAGATCAAGGACAGGGCCTGAACACTGAAGCTTTCTTT. Translated, it gives CASSQDQGQGLNTEAFF.

The gene calls are TRBV19 and TRBJ1-5; maybe TRBD1 (5 bases). CDR1 is LNHDA, CDR2 SQIVND, per germline (reference sequence). The V gene lost 5 bases and the J gene lost 5 bases, with 13 bases spanning the gap. This CDR3 is 14 amino acids long. In DNA form, the CDR3 reads TGTGCCAGTAGTGTGACAGAGAGCTATCAGCCCCAGCATTTT. Its translation: CASSVTESYQPQHF.

V and J are TRBV4-2 and TRBJ1-5; 8 positions match TRBD1. V was pared by 3 bases and J by 4 bases, with 5 bases of the junction left unmatched. The CDR3 length is 15 residues. Germline lookup yields CDR1 LGHNA and CDR2 YNFKEQ. The CDR3 loop reads CASSQQQGGNQPQHF. DNA of the CDR3: TGTGCCAGCAGCCAGCAACAGGGGGGGAATCAGCCCCAGCATTTT.

The count of this clone is one. The rearrangement uses TRBV6-1 and TRBJ2-7; D is ambiguous. Germline assignment: CDR1 MNHNS and CDR2 SASEGT. The CDR3 runs to 12 residues. Deletions cut 7 bases from V and 2 bases from J, with 9 bases between. The chain's CDR3 is CASNRPAYEQYF. The DNA of the CDR3 is TGTGCCAGCAATCGCCCGGCCTACGAGCAGTACTTC.

The chain uses TRBV6-6 and TRBJ2-7, with D possibly being TRBD1 (5 bases). The CDR3 length is 16 residues. CDR1 is MNHNY and CDR2 is SVGAGI in the germline V gene (reference sequence). V lost 2 bases and J 0 bases, leaving 14 bases between the germline ends. CDR3 loop: CASSYGLAGRSYEQYF. CDR3 in DNA: TGTGCCAGCAGTTACGGGTTGGCAGGGCGCTCCTACGAGCAGTACTTC.

This sequence joins TRBV9 and TRBJ2-3, with 13 nucleotides matching TRBD2. The J segment lost 2 bases and the V segment lost 0 bases, leaving 3 bases of the junction unmatched. CDR3 length equals 17 residues. Germline V lookup: CDR1 SGDLS, CDR2 YYNGEE. The CDR3 region is CASSVGLAGGYTDTQYF. The CDR3, as DNA: TGTGCCAGCAGCGTAGGACTAGCGGGGGGATACACAGATACGCAGTATTTT.

Only a few counts were recorded for this clone. This chain uses TRBV5-1 with TRBJ2-7; TRBD2 aligns across 9 bases. Germline V lookup: CDR1 SGHRS, CDR2 YFSETQ. V was pared by 4 bases and J by 4 bases, with 12 bases of the junction left unmatched. The CDR3 sequence is 16 residues long. The CDR3 bases are TGCGCCAGCAGCCCCAGAAGGGCTAGCGGGGTGTACGAGCAGTACTTC. Encoded protein: CASSPRRASGVYEQYF. The entire variable domain, with the rest obtained from reference TRBV5-1 and TRBJ2-7, is as follows: KAGVTQTPRYLIKTRGQQVTLSCSPISGHRSVSWYQQTPGQGLQFLFEYFSETQRNKGNFPGRFSGRQFSNSRSEMNVSTLELGDSALYLCASSPRRASGVYEQYFGPGTRLTVT.

This clone has just a few counts. The chain carries TRBV7-2 and TRBJ1-2; D call uncertain. Germline-derived CDR1 and CDR2 are SGHTA and FQGNSA. The CDR3 consists of 14 residues. V lost 4 bases to trimming and J lost 8 bases, with 17 bases between them. DNA of the CDR3: TGTGCCAGCAGCTCCACTCCGGGAGTAGTGGGCTACACCTTC. Translation: CASSSTPGVVGYTF.

This clone was seen a handful of times. The V gene is TRBV14, the J gene TRBJ2-2, with TRBD1 matching over 7 bases. V lost 0 bases to trimming and J lost 0 bases; unmatched junction nucleotides: 7. Germline CDR1 SGHDN, CDR2 FVKESK. CDR3 length equals 18 residues. This CDR3 reads CASSQDRRTGPNTGELFF. CDR3 in DNA: TGTGCCAGCAGCCAAGATCGACGGACAGGACCGAACACCGGGGAGCTGTTTTTT.

The CDR3 here is CASSLDIGTEAFF. Here the CDR3 DNA reads TGTGCCAGCAGCTTGGACATCGGGACTGAAGCTTTCTTT. This chain joins TRBV7-9 and TRBJ1-1, with D possibly TRBD1 on 5 matching bases. From germline, CDR1 is SEHNR and CDR2 FQNEAQ (reference sequence). The germline V and J ends were trimmed by 3 bases and 5 bases, with 10 bases remaining between them. The CDR3 extends over 13 amino acids.

The chain uses TRBV27 and TRBJ2-3; D perhaps matches TRBD2 (5 bases). V lost 2 bases to trimming and J lost 3 bases, with 15 bases between them. This CDR3 is 16 amino acids long. CDR1 MNHEY and CDR2 SMNVEV come from the germline V gene (reference sequence). Here the CDR3 DNA reads TGTGCCAGCAGTTTAGGACTGGCCGTTACTACAGATACGCAGTATTTT. This codes for CASSLGLAVTTDTQYF.

This chain connects TRBV7-9 to TRBJ1-3; D is uncertain. The V gene's germline CDR1 is SEHNR and CDR2 FQNEAQ (reference sequence). V lost 4 bases and J 0 bases, leaving 10 bases between the germline ends. The CDR3 loop spans 15 amino acids. CDR3 loop: CASSSTPNSGNTIYF. Here the CDR3 DNA reads TGTGCCAGCAGCTCTACTCCCAACTCTGGAAACACCATATATTTT. The variable domain in full, with the rest retrieved from reference TRBV7-9 and TRBJ1-3, is DTGVSQNPRHKITKRGQNVTFRCDPISEHNRLYWYRQTLGQGPEFLTYFQNEAQLEKSRLLSDRFSAERPKGSFSTLEIQRTEQGDSAMYLCASSSTPNSGNTIYFGEGSWLTVV.

The V call is TRBV6-4, the J call TRBJ1-4; 7 bases fit TRBD1. This CDR3 is 14 amino acids long. After removal of 8 bases from V and 1 base from J, the junction contained 4 bases not matched to a gene. The germline gives CDR1 MRHNA, CDR2 SNTAGT. CDR3 sequence reads: CASRNRGTNEKLFF. The CDR3, as DNA: TGTGCCAGCCGAAACAGGGGAACTAATGAAAAACTGTTTTTT.

Of note for this clone: One end of the junction fails to match germline, which may point to a read error. V is TRBV19 and J is TRBJ1-1; TRBD1 is a possible D gene (5 bases). Germline CDR1 and CDR2: LNHDA and SQIVND (reference sequence). The CDR3 covers 18 residues. The CDR3 reads CASSISASRGSLNTQAFF. CDR3 coding DNA: TGTGCCAGTAGTATATCAGCCTCCCGGGGGTCCCTAAACACTCAAGCTTTCTTT.

The genes are TRBV7-6 and TRBJ2-7, with D tentatively TRBD2 (5 bases). CDR3 length equals 14 residues. The ends were cut back, 5 bases at V and 1 base at J, with 12 bases in the middle. Germline CDR1 reads SGHVS; CDR2 reads FNYEAQ. In DNA, the CDR3 is TGTGCCAGCAGCCAAGCGGTCACATCCTACGAGCAGTACTTC. Protein product: CASSQAVTSYEQYF.

The count of this clone is one. The CDR3 here is CATSRVFGGGPGIQYF. The CDR3 nucleotides are TGTGCCACCAGCAGAGTCTTCGGGGGGGGGCCGGGCATTCAGTACTTC. This rearrangement joins TRBV15 to TRBJ2-4; TRBD2 matches at 8 bases. The CDR3 loop spans 16 amino acids. V shed 1 base and J 9 bases; nucleotides not matched to a gene: 11. CDR1 is LNHNV and CDR2 is YYDKDF in the germline V gene (reference sequence).

This chain connects TRBV25-1 to TRBJ2-7; D is uncertain. V lost 5 bases and J lost 1, with 9 bases in between. Germline loops: CDR1 MGHDK, CDR2 SYGVNS. The CDR3 extends over 13 amino acids. CDR3: CASSRQASYEQYF. The CDR3 coding sequence is TGTGCCAGCAGTCGGCAGGCTTCCTACGAGCAGTACTTC.

The chain joins TRBV9 to TRBJ1-5; a weak D match, TRBD1 (5 bases). This CDR3 comprises 15 residues. Per the germline V gene, CDR1 is SGDLS and CDR2 is YYNGEE. V lost 3 bases, J lost 2 bases, and 12 bases lay in between. CDR3 in amino acids: CASSDGGLGNQPQHF. In nucleotides, the CDR3 is TGTGCCAGCAGCGATGGGGGACTTGGCAATCAGCCCCAGCATTTT. Complete variable domain (other parts from reference TRBV9 and TRBJ1-5): DSGVTQTPKHLITATGQRVTLRCSPRSGDLSVYWYQQSLDQGLQFLIQYYNGEERAKGNILERFSAQQFPDLHSELNLSSLELGDSALYFCASSDGGLGNQPQHFGDGTRLSIL.